What follows are 14 T cell receptor beta chains derived from one specimen sequenced in a study of cytomegalovirus exposure and HLA in healthy donors. PCR involved 60 Vbeta and 13 Jbeta primers. Generated by immunoSEQ multiplex PCR, the TCRdb table keeps only in-frame clones and is missing some. Seen here are 150,000 to 200,000 clones, 70% to 80% observed once, and the top ten hold about 1.3%. The sample comprised PBMCs. The receptors stem from a man younger than 40 in good health and CMV-seronegative.

This clone has more than one count but fewer than ten. The chain recombines TRBV2 with TRBJ1-1; D might be TRBD1 (5 bases). Trimming stripped 0 bases from V and 5 bases from J, with 13 bases between. Germline values: CDR1 SNHLY, CDR2 FYNNEI. This CDR3 is 15 amino acids long. The CDR3 nucleotides read TGTGCCAGCAGTGAAGCCCAGACAGCGGGGACTGAAGCTTTCTTT. As protein: CASSEAQTAGTEAFF.

This chain uses TRBV6-5 with TRBJ2-1; the D gene is possibly TRBD1 (5 bases). Between the trimmed V and J ends, which lost 2 bases and 5 bases, there was a span of 7 bases. The CDR3 sequence is 13 residues long. Germline V gene sequence: CDR1 MNHEY, CDR2 SVGAGI. CDR3 nucleotides: TGTGCCAGCAGTTACGACAGAAACAATGAGCAGTTCTTC. Encoded protein: CASSYDRNNEQFF.

V gene TRBV2 combines with J gene TRBJ1-6; no firm D call. V lost 8 bases, J lost 3 bases, and 11 bases lay in between. The CDR3 has 14 residues. From germline, CDR1 is SNHLY and CDR2 FYNNEI. CDR3 nucleotides: TGTGCCAGCCTTTATAGCGTCTATAATTCACCCCTCCACTTT. Residues: CASLYSVYNSPLHF.

The chain links TRBV14 to TRBJ1-4, with unresolved D. Germline CDR1 is SGHDN and CDR2 is FVKESK. The CDR3 extends over 15 amino acids. Trimming took off 1 base at V and 3 bases at J, with 9 bases between the two ends. CDR3 protein: CASSQVRGANEKLFF. The CDR3 region has the DNA TGTGCCAGCAGCCAAGTCCGGGGAGCTAATGAAAAACTGTTTTTT.

This rearrangement joins TRBV5-5 to TRBJ2-1; D might be TRBD2 (6 bases). Germline V lookup: CDR1 SGHKS, CDR2 YYEKEE (reference sequence). The V gene lost 2 bases and the J gene lost 7 bases, with 13 bases spanning the gap. This CDR3 is built from 14 residues. CDR3 bases: TGTGCCAGCAGCTTAGGACTAACCGGGAATGAGCAGTTCTTC. This translates into CASSLGLTGNEQFF.

The chain uses TRBV7-9 and TRBJ2-3, with a tentative D call TRBD1 (6 bases). The germline gives CDR1 SEHNR, CDR2 FQNEAQ (reference sequence). This CDR3 spans 14 amino acids. V dropped 4 bases and J dropped 2 bases, with 10 bases sitting between them. The CDR3 region is CASSSWTDTDTQYF. The CDR3 bases are TGTGCCAGCAGCTCATGGACAGACACAGATACGCAGTATTTT.

The chain has TRBV28 and TRBJ1-4; TRBD1 is a possible D gene (5 bases). The germline CDR1 and CDR2 sequences are MDHEN and SYDVKM. Between the trimmed V and J ends, which lost 7 bases and 7 bases, there was a span of 10 bases. This CDR3 has 12 amino acids. In DNA, the CDR3 is TGTGCCAGCACTCAGGGAAGTGAAAAACTGTTTTTT. This sequence encodes CASTQGSEKLFF.

This chain links TRBV30 with TRBJ2-5; a weak D match, TRBD1 (6 bases). CDR3 length: 15 amino acids. The germline gives CDR1 GTSNPN, CDR2 SVGIG (reference sequence). V lost 2 bases to trimming and J lost 5 bases, with 18 bases between them. CDR3 DNA: TGTGCCTGGAGTACTCCCGACAGGCCGGGGGAGACCCAGTACTTC. Translation gives CAWSTPDRPGETQYF. The entire variable domain, with the rest obtained from reference TRBV30 and TRBJ2-5, is as follows: SQTIHQWPATLVQPVGSPLSLECTVEGTSNPNLYWYRQAAGRGLQLLFYSVGIGQISSEVPQNLSASRPQDRQFILSSKKLLLSDSGFYLCAWSTPDRPGETQYFGPGTRLLVL.

The CDR3 sequence: CASKGGTGVYEQYF. The CDR3 coding sequence is TGTGCCAGCAAGGGGGGGACAGGGGTGTACGAGCAGTACTTC. This chain joins TRBV6-5 and TRBJ2-7, with 10 bases matching TRBD1. The CDR3 has 14 residues. From germline, CDR1 is MNHEY and CDR2 SVGAGI. J gave up 4 bases and V 7 bases, and 7 bases lay outside the gene matches.

This clone was picked up a small number of times. This chain connects TRBV28 to TRBJ1-5; TRBD1 agrees at 11 bases. V trimming: 6 bases; J trimming: 4 bases; junction bases outside the gene matches: 11. The V gene's germline CDR1 is MDHEN and CDR2 SYDVKM. The CDR3 is made up of 17 amino acids. CDR3 region: CASSLTGTGGRNQPQHF. The CDR3 coding sequence is TGTGCCAGCAGCCTTACCGGGACAGGGGGACGTAATCAGCCCCAGCATTTT. The complete variable domain, with remaining parts taken from reference TRBV28 and TRBJ1-5, reads DVKVTQSSRYLVKRTGEKVFLECVQDMDHENMFWYRQDPGLGLRLIYFSYDVKMKEKGDIPEGYSVSREKKERFSLILESASTNQTSMYLCASSLTGTGGRNQPQHFGDGTRLSIL.

The rearrangement joins TRBV25-1 to TRBJ1-1; 9 nucleotides line up with TRBD1. Germline V gene sequence: CDR1 MGHDK, CDR2 SYGVNS. The CDR3 covers 15 residues. Trimming cost V 2 bases and J 2 bases; bases outside gene matches: 3. CDR3: CASSELGQGNTEAFF. Written as DNA, the CDR3 is TGTGCCAGCAGTGAACTGGGACAGGGTAACACTGAAGCTTTCTTT.

The rearrangement links TRBV4-1 to TRBJ1-5; 7 nucleotides line up with TRBD1. This CDR3 contains 15 residues. The V gene's germline CDR1 is MGHRA and CDR2 YSYEKL. V lost 6 bases and J lost 5; bases outside the gene matches: 10. CDR3 bases: TGCGCCAGCAGTCCGAGGGGCAGGGGGGATCAGCCCCAGCATTTT. Its translation: CASSPRGRGDQPQHF.

This clone was detected once. V usage is TRBV19 and J usage is TRBJ1-2; 9 bases line up with TRBD1. Germline V gives CDR1 LNHDA, CDR2 SQIVND (reference sequence). The CDR3 has 17 residues. After removal of 5 bases from V and 4 bases from J, the junction contained 14 bases not matched to a gene. The CDR3, as DNA: TGTGCCAGTAGTTCTCCCAAGGGGACAGGGAGTGGCTATGGCTACACCTTC. Residues: CASSSPKGTGSGYGYTF.

The rearrangement uses TRBV28 and TRBJ1-4; 7 bases agree with TRBD1. There are 14 residues in the CDR3. Germline CDR1 is MDHEN and CDR2 is SYDVKM. After removal of 6 bases from V and 3 bases from J, the junction contained 4 bases not matched to a gene. CDR3 protein: CASSRDSANEKLFF. In DNA, the CDR3 is TGTGCCAGCAGCAGGGACAGCGCTAATGAAAAACTGTTTTTT.